The 18 T cell receptor beta chains reported below all come from one sample, sequenced in a study of T cell changes during pregnancy in multiple sclerosis. Assay used: immunoSEQ multiplex PCR; TCRdb lists only in-frame clones, some missing. The table lists about 92,000 clones, roughly 92% of them singletons. The specimen comprised peripheral blood, sampled in the first trimester of pregnancy. These receptors all come from a female donor with multiple sclerosis, enrolled in a pregnancy study.

V is TRBV10-3 and J is TRBJ2-7, with 10 bases matching TRBD2. The junction had 4 bases not matched to a gene; V was cut back by 0 bases and J by 5 bases. Germline CDR1 is ENHRY and CDR2 is SYGVKD. The CDR3 is 15 residues long. In nucleotides, the CDR3 is TGTGCCATCAGTGAGTCGGCTAGCGGGAGTCACGAGCAGTACTTC. Amino acids: CAISESASGSHEQYF.

The genes are TRBV6-6 and TRBJ2-1; TRBD2 matches 8 bases. Unmatched junction bases numbered 3, after V lost 5 bases and J lost 0 bases. This CDR3 comprises 15 residues. Germline V gives CDR1 MNHNY, CDR2 SVGAGI (reference sequence). The CDR3 region has the DNA TGTGCCAGCAGTAAGAGCGGGAGCTCCTACAATGAGCAGTTCTTC. Its protein product is CASSKSGSSYNEQFF.

The chain combines TRBV7-8 with TRBJ2-3, with D hard to call. The V gene's germline CDR1 is SGHVS and CDR2 FQNEAQ. This CDR3 is built from 13 residues. The V and J ends lost 2 bases and 2 bases respectively, with 5 bases between them. The CDR3 sequence is CASSLQDTDTQYF. The CDR3 bases are TGTGCCAGCAGCTTACAGGACACAGATACGCAGTATTTT.

Only one count was recorded for this clone. In DNA, the CDR3 is TGTGCCAGCGCTGGGACTAGCGGGAGCTACGAGCAGTACTTC. Its protein product is CASAGTSGSYEQYF. The J gene is TRBJ2-7, the V gene TRBV27, with 14 bases matching TRBD2. This CDR3 has 14 amino acids. V shed 8 bases, J shed 3 bases, and the junction held 3 bases outside the gene matches. Germline V lookup: CDR1 MNHEY, CDR2 SMNVEV (reference sequence).

This chain connects TRBV28 to TRBJ1-2; TRBD1 might be the D (6 bases). Trimming cost V 7 bases and J 7 bases, with 13 bases left between them. Germline V gene sequence: CDR1 MDHEN, CDR2 SYDVKM. CDR3 length equals 12 residues. CDR3 nucleotide sequence: TGTGCCAGCACTACAGGGCAACTTGGCTACACCTTC. Translating it yields CASTTGQLGYTF.

The chain joins TRBV10-2 to TRBJ2-7; D is undetermined. Germline V gene data show CDR1 as WSHSY and CDR2 as SAAADI. The CDR3 contains 12 residues. V lost 3 bases and J 5 bases, leaving 8 bases between the germline ends. The CDR3 nucleotides read TGCGCCAGCAGTGATAACCGGGACGAGCAGTACTTC. Encoded protein: CASSDNRDEQYF.

The gene calls are TRBV7-8 and TRBJ2-5; D not resolved. The germline V gene encodes CDR1 SGHVS and CDR2 FQNEAQ. The CDR3 totals 13 residues. V was shortened by 2 bases and J by 0 bases, with 4 bases between the two germline ends. The chain's CDR3 is CASSLSYQETQYF. The CDR3 region has the DNA TGTGCCAGCAGCTTATCGTACCAAGAGACCCAGTACTTC.

The rearrangement joins TRBV5-4 to TRBJ1-1, with 7 bases identical to TRBD1. From germline, CDR1 is SGHNT and CDR2 YYREEE (reference sequence). This CDR3 contains 15 residues. V lost 4 bases to trimming and J lost 0 bases; unmatched junction nucleotides: 6. In DNA form, the CDR3 reads TGTGCCAGCAGCCCGCGGACAGGTCTGAACACTGAAGCTTTCTTT. Translation gives CASSPRTGLNTEAFF.

This chain connects TRBV10-3 to TRBJ2-7; TRBD2 aligns across 8 bases. The CDR3 spans 20 residues. V lost 4 bases and J lost 0; bases outside the gene matches: 20. Germline loops: CDR1 ENHRY, CDR2 SYGVKD. The CDR3 loop reads CAISGGSGSPLEPDSYEQYF. The CDR3 DNA sequence: TGTGCCATCAGTGGGGGGAGCGGGAGTCCCCTCGAACCCGACTCCTACGAGCAGTACTTC.

This clone has a handful of counts. The chain couples TRBV29-1 to TRBJ2-1, with TRBD2 identical over 9 bases. V lost 7 bases, J lost 4 bases, and 11 bases stayed unmatched. Germline CDR1 is SQVTM and CDR2 is ANQGSEA. CDR3 size: 15 residues. The CDR3 loop is CSATAGTSRYNEQFF. As DNA, the CDR3 is TGCAGCGCAACAGCCGGGACTAGCCGATACAATGAGCAGTTCTTC.

The J gene is TRBJ1-5, the V gene TRBV6-1; D is unresolved. From germline, CDR1 is MNHNS and CDR2 SASEGT. CDR3 length: 14 amino acids. Trimming took 2 bases from V and 5 from J, leaving 10 bases between them. CDR3 amino acids: CASSEYDGDQPQHF. CDR3 coding DNA: TGTGCCAGCAGTGAATACGACGGAGATCAGCCCCAGCATTTT.

This clone turned up a few times. This rearrangement joins TRBV27 to TRBJ2-7, with TRBD1 identical over 9 bases. Germline V gene sequence: CDR1 MNHEY, CDR2 SMNVEV (reference sequence). The CDR3 is made up of 16 amino acids. Trimming removed 1 base from V and 4 bases from J; junction bases left unmatched: 8. In DNA, the CDR3 is TGTGCCAGCAGTTTATGGGCCGGGACAGGGACTTACGAGCAGTACTTC. It codes for CASSLWAGTGTYEQYF.

V gene TRBV29-1 combines with J gene TRBJ2-2; 7 positions agree with TRBD2. CDR3 size: 14 residues. V shed 3 bases, J shed 4 bases, and the junction held 5 bases outside the gene matches. The germline V gene has CDR1 SQVTM and CDR2 ANQGSEA. The CDR3 nucleotides read TGCAGCGTTGAGGCGGGAGTCAGCACCGGGGAGCTGTTTTTT. Translated: CSVEAGVSTGELFF.

In DNA form, the CDR3 reads TGTGCCAGCAGCGCGGGGGCGAGAGCCAAAAACATTCAGTACTTC. Amino acid sequence: CASSAGARAKNIQYF. This chain joins TRBV2 and TRBJ2-4; maybe TRBD2 (7 bases). V lost 6 bases and J 0 bases, leaving 12 bases between the germline ends. Germline V gene data show CDR1 as SNHLY and CDR2 as FYNNEI. CDR3 length equals 15 residues.

The chain combines TRBV4-1 with TRBJ2-7; a weak D match, TRBD2 (5 bases). Germline values: CDR1 MGHRA, CDR2 YSYEKL. Deletions cut 3 bases from V and 7 bases from J, with 16 bases between. The CDR3 extends over 14 amino acids. CDR3 DNA sequence: TGCGCCAGCAGCCACCCGGCCCTTGGGGAGGAGCAGTACTTC. Translation gives CASSHPALGEEQYF.

This chain uses TRBV5-1 with TRBJ2-7; 8 positions match TRBD1. Losses at the gene ends were 0 bases for V and 2 bases for J; bases not matched to a gene: 4. Germline lookup yields CDR1 SGHRS and CDR2 YFSETQ. The CDR3 contains 15 residues. The CDR3 here is CASSLETGGAYEQYF. CDR3 DNA: TGCGCCAGCAGCTTGGAAACAGGGGGAGCCTACGAGCAGTACTTC.

V and J are TRBV18 and TRBJ2-1; 7 bases align to TRBD1. The CDR3 has 12 residues. The V gene end was trimmed by 3 bases and the J gene end by 15 bases; junction bases not matched to a gene: 8. The germline gives CDR1 KGHSH, CDR2 LQKENI. The DNA of the CDR3 is TGTGCCAGCTCACCCCCCGACAGGGTTGCGTTCTTC. Translation gives CASSPPDRVAFF. Combining the CDR3 with reference TRBV18 and TRBJ2-1 gives the whole variable domain NAGVMQNPRHLVRRRGQEARLRCSPMKGHSHVYWYRQLPEEGLKFMVYLQKENIIDESGMPKERFSAEFPKEGPSILRIQQVVRGDSAAYFCASSPPDRVAFFGPGTRLTVL.

The rearrangement joins TRBV2 to TRBJ1-1; D uncertain. Germline CDR1 SNHLY, CDR2 FYNNEI. Trimming pared 2 bases from V and 6 bases from J, leaving 16 bases between. The CDR3 covers 15 residues. The DNA of the CDR3 is TGTGCCAGCAGTGAAATTCCGTACGGCCTAGCTGAAGCTTTCTTT. Translated: CASSEIPYGLAEAFF.